This TCR beta chain was captured by sequencing in a study of CD8+ T cells in alopecia areata. RNA was isolated and reverse transcribed to cDNA, the sequencing template. TCRdb's copy holds only in-frame clones and misses some; the assay was immunoSEQ multiplex PCR. Of 200,000 to 250,000 clones detected, over 60% appear once; the ten largest clones hold 0.95% to 1.5%. This sample's treatment: oral pan-JAK inhibitor, 5-10 mg twice daily. The investigators collected lesional scalp punch biopsies and peripheral blood from alopecia areata patients. Concerning this clone: Its antigen is unidentified.

Study results and limitations: Scalp clonality and expanded CD8+ clones among the top 100 were significantly decreased by tofacitinib. There were many expanded lesional clones persisting in scalp and blood during tofacitinib. Because of a solitary nonresponder, the connection of baseline CD8+ expansion to response stays uncertain.

This clonotype was obtained from a human donor with alopecia areata. This specimen consisted of CD4+ T cells sorted from blood, obtained at week 44, from a patient treated with tofacitinib.

The CDR3 DNA is TGTGCCAGCAGCTATCAGTTCGGGGGACGGGAGACCCAGTACTTC. It specifies CASSYQFGGRETQYF. The chain couples TRBV7-2 to TRBJ2-5; possibly TRBD2 for D (6 bases). Germline V gene lookup returns CDR1 SGHTA and CDR2 FQGNSA. Trimming left V 4 bases short and J 5 bases short, with 17 bases between. This CDR3 has 15 residues.